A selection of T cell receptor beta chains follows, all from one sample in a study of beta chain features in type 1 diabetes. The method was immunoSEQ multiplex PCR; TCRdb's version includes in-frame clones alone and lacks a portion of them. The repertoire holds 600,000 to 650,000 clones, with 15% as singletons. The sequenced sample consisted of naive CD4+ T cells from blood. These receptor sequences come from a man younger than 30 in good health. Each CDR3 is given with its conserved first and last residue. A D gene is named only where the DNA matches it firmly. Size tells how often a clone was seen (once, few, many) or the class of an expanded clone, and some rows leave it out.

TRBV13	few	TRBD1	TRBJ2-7	CASSNAGQGIKKAYEQYF	TGTGCCAGCAGCAACGCGGGACAGGGGATAAAAAAGGCCTACGAGCAGTACTTC
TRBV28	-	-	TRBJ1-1	CASSLAKGAFF	TGTGCCAGCAGCCTGGCGAAGGGAGCTTTCTTT
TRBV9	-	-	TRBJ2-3	CASRRGQGWTDTQYF	TGTGCCAGCAGGAGAGGGCAGGGATGGACAGATACGCAGTATTTT
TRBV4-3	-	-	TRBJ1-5	CASSQERLNQPQHF	TGCGCCAGCAGCCAAGAGCGGCTCAATCAGCCCCAGCATTTT
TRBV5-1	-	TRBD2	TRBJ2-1	CASSLGAGGRGHEQFF	TGCGCCAGCAGCTTGGGGGCTGGCGGGAGAGGGCATGAGCAGTTCTTC
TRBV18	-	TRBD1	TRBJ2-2	CTSSPSGTAMNTGELFF	TGTACCAGCTCACCTTCCGGGACAGCTATGAACACCGGGGAGCTGTTTTTT
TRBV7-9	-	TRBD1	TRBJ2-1	CASSTGTQGVNEQFF	TGTGCCAGCAGCACCGGGACCCAGGGGGTCAATGAGCAGTTCTTC
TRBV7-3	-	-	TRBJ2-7	CASSLSRASSYEQYF	TGTGCCAGCAGCTTAAGTAGGGCATCATCCTACGAGCAGTACTTC
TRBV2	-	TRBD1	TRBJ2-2	CASSPQGAVNTGELFF	TGTGCCAGCAGCCCCCAGGGGGCGGTGAATACCGGGGAGCTGTTTTTT
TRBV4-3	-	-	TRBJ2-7	CASSQQTGLAYEQYF	TGCGCCAGCAGCCAACAAACAGGGTTGGCCTACGAGCAGTACTTC
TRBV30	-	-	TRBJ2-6	CAWSPRSSGANVLTF	TGTGCCTGGAGTCCACGGAGTTCTGGGGCCAACGTCCTGACTTTC
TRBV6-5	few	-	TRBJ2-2	CASSSRGLTTGELFF	TGTGCCAGCAGCTCCAGGGGCCTCACTACTGGGGAGCTGTTTTTT
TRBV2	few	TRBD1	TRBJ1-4	CASSYRGTGEKLFF	TGTGCCAGCAGTTACAGGGGGACGGGAGAAAAACTGTTTTTT
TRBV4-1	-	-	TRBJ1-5	CASSQGFEGKGNQPQHF	TGCGCCAGCAGCCAAGGATTTGAGGGGAAGGGGAATCAGCCCCAGCATTTT
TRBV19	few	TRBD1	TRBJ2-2	CASRLGQATGELFF	TGTGCCAGTAGACTGGGACAGGCCACCGGGGAGCTGTTTTTT
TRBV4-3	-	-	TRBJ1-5	CASSQGGSGQPQHF	TGCGCCAGCAGCCAAGGGGGGAGCGGTCAGCCCCAGCATTTT
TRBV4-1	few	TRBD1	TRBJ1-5	CASSQGRGQAGQPQHF	TGCGCCAGCAGCCAAGGCAGGGGGCAAGCGGGTCAGCCCCAGCATTTT
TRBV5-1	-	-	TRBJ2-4	CASSFRDIQYF	TGCGCCAGCAGCTTCCGAGACATTCAGTACTTC
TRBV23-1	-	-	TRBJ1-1	CASSPRNTMNTEAFF	TGCGCCAGCAGTCCCCGGAATACTATGAACACTGAAGCTTTCTTT
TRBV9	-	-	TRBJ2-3	CASSVGPSEDTQYF	TGTGCCAGCAGCGTAGGTCCTAGCGAGGATACGCAGTATTTT
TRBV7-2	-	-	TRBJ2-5	CASSLFYVETQYF	TGTGCCAGCAGCTTATTCTACGTAGAGACCCAGTACTTC
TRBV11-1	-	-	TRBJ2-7	CASSVDYEQYF	TGTGCCAGCAGCGTGGATTACGAGCAGTACTTC
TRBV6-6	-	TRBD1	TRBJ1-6	CASSYGQGLYNSPLHF	TGTGCCAGCAGTTACGGACAGGGGCTTTATAATTCACCCCTCCACTTT
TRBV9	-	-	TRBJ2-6	CASSEERRASGANVLTF	TGTGCCAGCAGCGAGGAGAGGAGAGCCTCTGGGGCCAACGTCCTGACTTTC
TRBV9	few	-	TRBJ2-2	CASRQGLNTGELFF	TGTGCCAGCAGACAGGGATTGAACACCGGGGAGCTGTTTTTT
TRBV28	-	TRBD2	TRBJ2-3	CASSPSGLAGEDTQYF	TGTGCCAGCAGCCCCTCGGGACTAGCGGGGGAGGATACGCAGTATTTT
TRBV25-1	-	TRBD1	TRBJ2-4	CASRPDRGLAKNIQYF	TGTGCCAGCAGGCCAGACAGGGGCTTAGCCAAAAACATTCAGTACTTC
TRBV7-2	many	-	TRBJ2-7	CASSLTGYEQYF	TGTGCCAGCAGCTTGACAGGCTACGAGCAGTACTTC
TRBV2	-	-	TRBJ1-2	CASVGQTSNYGYTF	TGTGCCAGCGTCGGGCAGACATCAAACTATGGCTACACCTTC
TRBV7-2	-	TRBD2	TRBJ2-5	CASSSLAGQETQYF	TGTGCCAGCAGCTCCCTAGCGGGGCAAGAGACCCAGTACTTC
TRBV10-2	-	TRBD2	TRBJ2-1	CASSDLRTSRNNEQFF	TGCGCCAGCAGTGATTTACGGACTAGTCGGAACAATGAGCAGTTCTTC
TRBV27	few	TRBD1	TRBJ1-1	CASSHRGEAFF	TGTGCCAGCAGCCACAGGGGGGAAGCTTTCTTT
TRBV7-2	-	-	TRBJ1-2	CASSPDSFGYGYTF	TGTGCCAGCAGCCCGGACAGTTTCGGCTATGGCTACACCTTC
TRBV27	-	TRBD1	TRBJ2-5	CASSPGTANYHTQETQYF	TGTGCCAGCAGCCCCGGGACAGCGAATTATCACACTCAAGAGACCCAGTACTTC
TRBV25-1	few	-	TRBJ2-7	CASSAHRLVGSYEQYF	TGTGCCAGCAGTGCCCACAGGTTGGTAGGCTCCTACGAGCAGTACTTC
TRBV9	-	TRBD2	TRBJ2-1	CASSWGTSGSRDEQFF	TGTGCCAGCAGCTGGGGGACTAGCGGGAGTAGGGATGAGCAGTTCTTC
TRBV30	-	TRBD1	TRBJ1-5	CAWSVGRGHQPQHF	TGTGCCTGGAGTGTTGGAAGGGGGCATCAGCCCCAGCATTTT
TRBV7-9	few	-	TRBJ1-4	CASSRGVLGEKLFF	TGTGCCAGCAGCCGTGGGGTTTTGGGAGAAAAACTGTTTTTT
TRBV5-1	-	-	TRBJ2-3	CASTVSAGTDTQYF	TGCGCCAGCACTGTCTCGGCAGGTACAGATACGCAGTATTTT
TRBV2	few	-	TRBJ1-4	CALTGTTNEKLFF	TGTGCCCTCACGGGAACAACTAATGAAAAACTGTTTTTT
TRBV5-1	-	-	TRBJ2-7	CASTSSRTGGRGLYEQYF	TGCGCCAGCACCAGTTCTCGGACCGGGGGGCGCGGGCTTTACGAGCAGTACTTC
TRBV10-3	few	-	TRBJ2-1	CAISDTASSYNEQFF	TGTGCCATCAGTGACACGGCGAGCTCCTACAATGAGCAGTTCTTC
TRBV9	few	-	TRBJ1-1	CASASTSGRDTEAFF	TGTGCCAGCGCTTCTACTTCGGGACGAGACACTGAAGCTTTCTTT
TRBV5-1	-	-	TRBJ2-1	CASSLLNEQFF	TGCGCCAGCAGCTTGCTCAATGAGCAGTTCTTC
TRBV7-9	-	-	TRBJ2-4	CASSEVNMLAKNIQYF	TGTGCCAGCAGCGAAGTGAATATGCTAGCCAAAAACATTCAGTACTTC
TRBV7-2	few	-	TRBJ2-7	CASSTNRDTYEQYF	TGTGCCAGCAGTACTAACCGGGACACCTACGAGCAGTACTTC
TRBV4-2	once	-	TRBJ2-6	CASSQVRVTISGANVLTF	TGTGCCAGCAGCCAAGTGAGGGTGACTATCTCTGGGGCCAACGTCCTGACTTTC
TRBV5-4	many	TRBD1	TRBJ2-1	CASSWDRHNEQFF	TGTGCCAGCAGCTGGGACAGACACAATGAGCAGTTCTTC
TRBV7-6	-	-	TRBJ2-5	CASSFPDNQETQYF	TGTGCCAGCAGCTTCCCAGACAACCAAGAGACCCAGTACTTC
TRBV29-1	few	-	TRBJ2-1	CSGSSDGYNEQFF	TGCAGCGGTTCATCGGACGGATACAATGAGCAGTTCTTC
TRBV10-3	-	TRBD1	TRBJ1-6	CAISPGQGFSPLHF	TGTGCCATCAGTCCGGGACAGGGGTTTTCACCCCTCCACTTT
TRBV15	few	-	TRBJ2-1	CATSRGYNEQFF	TGTGCCACCAGCAGAGGGTATAATGAGCAGTTCTTC
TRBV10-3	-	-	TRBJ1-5	CAISFTGTGNQPQHF	TGTGCCATCAGTTTCACCGGGACTGGTAATCAGCCCCAGCATTTT
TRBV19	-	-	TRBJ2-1	CASIPGGRTYNEQFF	TGTGCCAGTATCCCCGGCGGACGAACCTACAATGAGCAGTTCTTC